The source of this TCR beta chain is a study of molecular identifiers for immune sequencing clone quantification. A single record per CDR3 protein comes from TCRdb applying MiXCR to the PCR reads. The data show some 680,000 distinct CDR3 sequences, roughly 27% seen once. Details on this clonotype: A much larger clone lies a single base off, so this may be a read error.

For naive CD8 T cells, sorting used the CD8+CD4-CCR7+CD45RA+ phenotype. The sequence derives from a human donor in good health. Some libraries in this study had Jurkat cell RNA spiked in. The sample taken for sequencing was naive CD8+ T cells from blood, with Jurkat cell RNA spiked in. Subset reported: FACS-sorted CD8+CD4-CCR7+CD45RA+ naive T cells.

CDR3: CASRKPGQSYSYTF. In DNA form, the CDR3 reads TGTGCCAGCAGGAAACCGGGACAGTCCTATAGCTACACCTTC. V is TRBV28 and J is TRBJ1-2; 7 nucleotides line up with TRBD1. Germline values: CDR1 MDHEN, CDR2 SYDVKM. The CDR3 covers 14 residues.